This T cell receptor (beta chain) was identified in a study of technical replicates of blood from several donors. Clones were sequenced by immunoSEQ multiplex PCR, and TCRdb holds only the in-frame ones, with some missing. The repertoire holds about 82,000 clones, with 95% to 96% as singletons. The sequencing sample was made of T cells isolated from PBMCs. The TCR sequence derives from a human donor in good health.

CDR3 bases: TGTGCCAGCAGCCCAGGACAGGGACTGGGGAACACTGAAGCTTTCTTT. Amino acid sequence: CASSPGQGLGNTEAFF. This sequence joins TRBV7-3 and TRBJ1-1, with TRBD1 matching over 8 bases. The germline CDR1 and CDR2 sequences are SGHTA and FQGTGA. The CDR3 consists of 16 residues. With V trimmed by 5 bases and J by 1 base, 9 bases remained unmatched.